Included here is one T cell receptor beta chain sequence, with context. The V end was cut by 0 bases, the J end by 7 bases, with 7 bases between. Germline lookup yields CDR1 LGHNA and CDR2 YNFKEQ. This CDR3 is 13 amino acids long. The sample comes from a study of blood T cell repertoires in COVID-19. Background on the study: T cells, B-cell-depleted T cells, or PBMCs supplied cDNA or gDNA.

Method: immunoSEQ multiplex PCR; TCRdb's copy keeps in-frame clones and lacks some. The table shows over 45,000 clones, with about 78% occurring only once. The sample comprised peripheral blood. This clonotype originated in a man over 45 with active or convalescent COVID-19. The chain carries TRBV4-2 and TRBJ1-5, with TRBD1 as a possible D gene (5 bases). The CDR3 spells CASSQERGQPQHF. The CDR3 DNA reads TGTGCCAGCAGCCAAGAAAGGGGACAGCCCCAGCATTTT.